This T cell receptor (beta chain) was recorded in a study of T-cell reconstitution after alpha-beta-depleted transplantation in children. Whole-study findings and limits: The main origin of T-cell counts and diversity one year after transplant was newly produced T cells.

For TCRbeta, the library was prepared with unique molecular identifiers. Using its own MiXCR run on the PCR reads, TCRdb lists one record per CDR3 protein. The sample holds about 110,000 distinct CDR3 sequences, approximately 10% seen once. CDR3 length: 13 amino acids. V lost 4 bases and J lost 2, with 9 bases in between. Germline V lookup: CDR1 SGHRS, CDR2 YFSETQ. About this clonotype: Its antigen is as yet unknown.

The chain couples TRBV5-1 to TRBJ2-5; a weak D match, TRBD1 (5 bases). The clonotype was recovered from a boy under 10 years old with acute lymphoblastic leukemia, due to receive a stem cell transplant. The specimen was PBMCs, collected before TCRalphabeta/CD19-depleted stem cell transplant. The CDR3 loop reads CASSRTPQETQYF. Written as DNA, the CDR3 is TGCGCCAGCAGCCGGACACCGCAAGAGACCCAGTACTTC.